These T cell receptor beta chains were read from a single sample in a study of blood T cells in healthy people across ages. TCRdb re-called the 5' RACE reads through MiXCR, storing one row per CDR3 protein. The repertoire holds about 730,000 distinct CDR3 sequences, 43% seen once, with 20% in the top ten. The sequencing input was blood. These receptors were obtained from a woman in her sixties in good health. Both conserved end residues are part of each CDR3. A D gene is named only where the DNA matches it firmly. The size of a clone is reported for some rows only, either as once, few or many, or as a class for expanded clones.

D	size	V	J	CDR3	DNA
.	.	TRBV7-2	TRBJ2-2	CASSLAAGGLSGELFF	TGTGCCAGCAGCTTAGCGGCAGGGGGGTTGTCCGGGGAGCTGTTTTTT
TRBD2	many	TRBV20-1	TRBJ2-1	CSAVNGTTNEQFF	TGCAGTGCTGTCAACGGGACTACCAATGAGCAGTTCTTC
TRBD1	few	TRBV2	TRBJ2-7	CASSQGQGTFYEQYF	TGTGCCAGCAGCCAGGGACAGGGGACCTTTTACGAGCAGTACTTC
TRBD1	.	TRBV27	TRBJ2-7	CASISVGTGGYEQYF	TGTGCCAGCATCTCTGTGGGGACAGGGGGCTACGAGCAGTACTTC
.	few	TRBV12-3/TRBV12-4	TRBJ2-5	CASSFFRGKETQYF	TGTGCCAGCAGTTTTTTCCGGGGAAAGGAGACCCAGTACTTC
.	.	TRBV9	TRBJ2-7	CASSVGGNTYEQYF	TGTGCCAGCAGCGTAGGGGGCAACACCTACGAGCAGTACTTC
.	many	TRBV13	TRBJ2-1	CASSLAQGTSYNEQFF	TGTGCCAGCAGCTTAGCACAGGGAACCTCCTACAATGAGCAGTTCTTC
TRBD2	few	TRBV24-1	TRBJ2-1	CATSDPGTSGTHYNEQFF	TGTGCCACCAGTGATCCGGGGACTAGCGGAACCCACTACAATGAGCAGTTCTTC
TRBD2	many	TRBV29-1	TRBJ2-7	CSVDRREPPSYEQYF	TGCAGCGTTGATCGGCGGGAGCCCCCCTCCTACGAGCAGTACTTC
TRBD2	few	TRBV20-1	TRBJ2-1	CRAGLAGGYNEQFF	TGCAGGGCGGGACTAGCGGGAGGCTACAATGAGCAGTTCTTC
TRBD2	.	TRBV7-2	TRBJ2-1	CASSLAGTSAYNEQFF	TGTGCCAGCAGCTTAGCTGGGACTAGCGCCTACAATGAGCAGTTCTTC
.	once	TRBV29-1	TRBJ2-2	CSVQGKGGPGELFF	TGCAGCGTTCAGGGGAAAGGGGGGCCCGGGGAGCTGTTTTTT
TRBD2	few	TRBV20-1	TRBJ2-1	CSARLKGLAGGLPYNEQFF	TGCAGTGCTAGATTAAAGGGGCTAGCGGGAGGTTTACCCTACAATGAGCAGTTCTTC
.	.	TRBV5-1	TRBJ2-3	CASSLAVTDTGDTQYF	TGCGCCAGCAGCTTGGCTGTGACGGATACTGGAGATACGCAGTATTTT
.	few	TRBV10-1	TRBJ2-5	CASSETAGQETQYF	TGCGCCAGCAGTGAAACGGCGGGGCAAGAGACCCAGTACTTC
.	few	TRBV6-2/TRBV6-3	TRBJ2-1	CATARDNNEQFF	TGTGCCACCGCGAGGGATAACAATGAGCAGTTCTTC
.	.	TRBV5-1	TRBJ2-7	CASSLAAGSNYYEQYF	TGCGCCAGCAGCTTGGCCGCTGGCTCAAACTACTACGAGCAGTACTTC
TRBD1	.	TRBV20-1	TRBJ2-7	CSARWDRIYDVEQYF	TGCAGTGCGCGTTGGGACAGAATTTACGATGTCGAGCAGTACTTC
.	.	TRBV6-2/TRBV6-3	TRBJ1-2	CASSPIRSDYGYTF	TGTGCCAGCAGCCCTATCAGATCTGACTATGGCTACACCTTC
.	.	TRBV21-1	TRBJ2-5	CASSKNSGGQVKETRYF	TGTGCCAGCAGCAAGAACTCAGGCGGACAGGTTAAAGAGACCCGGTACTTC
TRBD1	few	TRBV20-1	TRBJ2-5	CSLDRGETQYF	TGCTCATTGGACAGGGGGGAGACCCAGTACTTC
.	many	TRBV7-2	TRBJ2-3	CASSILGDTQYF	TGTGCCAGCAGCATACTAGGAGATACGCAGTATTTT
.	many	TRBV28	TRBJ2-3	CASSPQGYTDTQYF	TGTGCCAGCAGTCCTCAGGGGTACACAGATACGCAGTATTTT
TRBD1	many	TRBV7-2	TRBJ2-1	CASSNDRVGNEQFF	TGTGCCAGCAGCAACGACAGGGTAGGCAATGAGCAGTTCTTC
TRBD1	.	TRBV24-1	TRBJ2-5	CATSDWTGAEETQYF	TGTGCCACCAGTGATTGGACAGGGGCGGAAGAGACCCAGTACTTC
.	.	TRBV27	TRBJ2-7	CASRFLRTYEQYF	TGTGCCAGCAGATTCCTACGAACCTACGAGCAGTACTTC
TRBD2	.	TRBV2	TRBJ2-5	CASKGLAHQETQYF	TGTGCCAGCAAAGGACTAGCGCACCAAGAGACCCAGTACTTC
.	.	TRBV12-3/TRBV12-4	TRBJ2-3	CASGLVGADTQYF	TGTGCCAGCGGACTAGTGGGGGCCGATACGCAGTATTTT
.	.	TRBV6-5	TRBJ1-1	CASNKGLGIAEAFF	TGCGCCAGCAACAAGGGGTTGGGAATCGCTGAAGCTTTCTTT
TRBD2	.	TRBV6-2/TRBV6-3	TRBJ2-5	CASKPGGHVGETQYF	TGTGCCAGCAAACCGGGAGGGCACGTGGGTGAGACCCAGTACTTC
.	.	TRBV12-3/TRBV12-4	TRBJ1-2	CASRMAGNYGYTF	TGTGCCAGTCGAATGGCAGGGAACTATGGCTACACCTTC
.	.	TRBV5-1	TRBJ1-2	CASSQTENNYGYTF	TGCGCCAGCAGTCAGACAGAAAACAACTATGGCTACACCTTC
.	few	TRBV9	TRBJ1-1	CASSVTYRDQAFF	TGTGCCAGCAGCGTAACTTATAGGGACCAAGCTTTCTTT
.	.	TRBV13	TRBJ1-2	CASSAGLLGNYGYTF	TGTGCCAGCAGCGCGGGACTTCTGGGCAACTATGGCTACACCTTC
.	.	TRBV4-2	TRBJ1-1	CASSQDTLSSTEAFF	TGTGCCAGCAGCCAAGATACTCTATCGTCCACTGAAGCTTTCTTT
TRBD2	.	TRBV20-1	TRBJ2-1	CSVLGTSGGAVSEQFF	TGCAGTGTCCTCGGGACTAGCGGGGGGGCCGTCAGTGAGCAGTTCTTC
.	many	TRBV12-3/TRBV12-4	TRBJ2-4	CASSLAVQAKNIQYF	TGTGCCAGCAGTTTAGCGGTCCAAGCCAAAAACATTCAGTACTTC
TRBD2	.	TRBV6-1	TRBJ2-4	CASSLRGGLAGGLAKNIQYF	TGTGCCAGCAGCCTAAGGGGGGGACTAGCGGGGGGATTAGCCAAAAACATTCAGTACTTC
.	few	TRBV7-9	TRBJ1-4	CASSLTQVLSEKLFF	TGTGCCAGCAGCTTAACTCAGGTTCTAAGTGAAAAACTGTTTTTT
.	few	TRBV3-1	TRBJ2-3	CASSPATGGDTQYF	TGTGCCAGCAGCCCCGCGACCGGGGGAGATACGCAGTATTTT
.	.	TRBV20-1	TRBJ1-2	CSATAENYGYTF	TGCAGTGCTACGGCAGAGAACTATGGCTACACCTTC
.	.	TRBV5-1	TRBJ2-7	CASSLAQGACNEQYF	TGCGCCAGCAGCTTGGCACAGGGAGCCTGCAATGAGCAGTACTTC
TRBD2	once	TRBV20-1	TRBJ2-7	CSAIPSGGSGRAMSYEQYF	TGCAGTGCTATCCCATCCGGAGGTAGCGGGAGGGCCATGTCCTACGAGCAGTACTTC
TRBD2	.	TRBV5-1	TRBJ2-1	CASSWGIAGGRYNEQFF	TGCGCCAGCAGCTGGGGGATAGCGGGAGGACGCTACAATGAGCAGTTCTTC
TRBD1	.	TRBV7-2	TRBJ2-7	CASSEAAGGIYEQYF	TGTGCCAGCAGCGAAGCGGCAGGGGGTATATACGAGCAGTACTTC
.	.	TRBV5-1	TRBJ2-7	CASSLGVGALEQYF	TGCGCCAGCAGCTTGGGAGTTGGGGCCCTGGAGCAGTACTTC
TRBD1	.	TRBV20-1	TRBJ2-5	CSAGQGSQETQYF	TGCAGTGCTGGACAGGGCTCCCAAGAGACCCAGTACTTC
TRBD1	.	TRBV5-5	TRBJ2-5	CASSLGGQARGETQYF	TGTGCCAGCAGCTTGGGGGGACAGGCACGAGGGGAGACCCAGTACTTC
.	.	TRBV7-8	TRBJ2-2	CASSRERVGGELFF	TGTGCCAGCAGCCGAGAAAGAGTTGGCGGGGAGCTGTTTTTT
.	.	TRBV20-1	TRBJ2-3	CSARDSGGTDTQYF	TGCAGTGCTAGAGATTCGGGGGGCACAGATACGCAGTATTTT
.	.	TRBV3-1	TRBJ2-5	CASSGETWGAETQYF	TGTGCCAGCAGCGGGGAAACCTGGGGGGCAGAGACCCAGTACTTC
.	.	TRBV7-9	TRBJ1-1	CAGSLTQGAEAFF	TGTGCCGGCAGCCTAACACAGGGCGCTGAAGCTTTCTTT
TRBD2	.	TRBV20-1	TRBJ2-7	CSARVPGRTYEQYF	TGCAGTGCTAGAGTTCCCGGGAGGACCTACGAGCAGTACTTC
TRBD1	once	TRBV5-6	TRBJ1-1	CVSSFGGQSIEAFF	TGTGTCAGCAGCTTTGGGGGACAGAGTATTGAAGCTTTCTTT
.	once	TRBV18	TRBJ1-1	CASSPSPTNTEAFF	TGTGCCAGCTCACCCTCCCCTACGAACACTGAAGCTTTCTTT
TRBD1	.	TRBV20-1	TRBJ1-2	CSAIRQGAGGYTF	TGCAGTGCTATACGACAGGGGGCAGGTGGCTACACCTTC
.	once	TRBV11-2	TRBJ1-6	CASSLDPVYSPLHF	TGTGCCAGCAGCTTAGATCCAGTTTATTCACCCCTCCACTTT
TRBD1	.	TRBV20-1	TRBJ2-5	CSARDLGRGPETQYF	TGCAGTGCTAGAGATCTAGGCAGGGGGCCAGAGACCCAGTACTTC
.	many	TRBV4-2	TRBJ2-1	CASSQDPASAFREQFF	TGTGCCAGCAGCCAAGATCCGGCTAGCGCGTTTAGGGAGCAGTTCTTC
.	.	TRBV1	TRBJ2-5	CTSSQDLRGKEETQYF	TGCACCAGCAGCCAAGACCTCCGGGGGAAGGAAGAGACCCAGTACTTC